Sequencing of this T cell receptor beta chain was carried out in a study of T cell changes during pregnancy in multiple sclerosis. This clone was recorded a few times. The protocol was immunoSEQ multiplex PCR, while the TCRdb copy is restricted to in-frame clones and leaves out a portion. The profile shows approximately 100,000 clones, roughly nine tenths of them singletons. The sequence came from a female donor with multiple sclerosis, enrolled in a pregnancy study. The sample consisted of peripheral blood, taken in the second trimester of pregnancy.

The CDR3 DNA follows: TGTGCCAGCAGCTTAGAACAGCCTTACAATGAGCAGTTCTTC. Protein product: CASSLEQPYNEQFF. V usage is TRBV7-9 and J usage is TRBJ2-1; D not certain. Germline V CDR1 and CDR2: SEHNR, FQNEAQ (reference sequence). There are 14 residues in the CDR3. Deletions cut 1 base from V and 4 bases from J, with 8 bases between. The full variable domain, its missing parts supplied by reference TRBV7-9 and TRBJ2-1, is DTGVSQNPRHKITKRGQNVTFRCDPISEHNRLYWYRQTLGQGPEFLTYFQNEAQLEKSRLLSDRFSAERPKGSFSTLEIQRTEQGDSAMYLCASSLEQPYNEQFFGPGTRLTVL.